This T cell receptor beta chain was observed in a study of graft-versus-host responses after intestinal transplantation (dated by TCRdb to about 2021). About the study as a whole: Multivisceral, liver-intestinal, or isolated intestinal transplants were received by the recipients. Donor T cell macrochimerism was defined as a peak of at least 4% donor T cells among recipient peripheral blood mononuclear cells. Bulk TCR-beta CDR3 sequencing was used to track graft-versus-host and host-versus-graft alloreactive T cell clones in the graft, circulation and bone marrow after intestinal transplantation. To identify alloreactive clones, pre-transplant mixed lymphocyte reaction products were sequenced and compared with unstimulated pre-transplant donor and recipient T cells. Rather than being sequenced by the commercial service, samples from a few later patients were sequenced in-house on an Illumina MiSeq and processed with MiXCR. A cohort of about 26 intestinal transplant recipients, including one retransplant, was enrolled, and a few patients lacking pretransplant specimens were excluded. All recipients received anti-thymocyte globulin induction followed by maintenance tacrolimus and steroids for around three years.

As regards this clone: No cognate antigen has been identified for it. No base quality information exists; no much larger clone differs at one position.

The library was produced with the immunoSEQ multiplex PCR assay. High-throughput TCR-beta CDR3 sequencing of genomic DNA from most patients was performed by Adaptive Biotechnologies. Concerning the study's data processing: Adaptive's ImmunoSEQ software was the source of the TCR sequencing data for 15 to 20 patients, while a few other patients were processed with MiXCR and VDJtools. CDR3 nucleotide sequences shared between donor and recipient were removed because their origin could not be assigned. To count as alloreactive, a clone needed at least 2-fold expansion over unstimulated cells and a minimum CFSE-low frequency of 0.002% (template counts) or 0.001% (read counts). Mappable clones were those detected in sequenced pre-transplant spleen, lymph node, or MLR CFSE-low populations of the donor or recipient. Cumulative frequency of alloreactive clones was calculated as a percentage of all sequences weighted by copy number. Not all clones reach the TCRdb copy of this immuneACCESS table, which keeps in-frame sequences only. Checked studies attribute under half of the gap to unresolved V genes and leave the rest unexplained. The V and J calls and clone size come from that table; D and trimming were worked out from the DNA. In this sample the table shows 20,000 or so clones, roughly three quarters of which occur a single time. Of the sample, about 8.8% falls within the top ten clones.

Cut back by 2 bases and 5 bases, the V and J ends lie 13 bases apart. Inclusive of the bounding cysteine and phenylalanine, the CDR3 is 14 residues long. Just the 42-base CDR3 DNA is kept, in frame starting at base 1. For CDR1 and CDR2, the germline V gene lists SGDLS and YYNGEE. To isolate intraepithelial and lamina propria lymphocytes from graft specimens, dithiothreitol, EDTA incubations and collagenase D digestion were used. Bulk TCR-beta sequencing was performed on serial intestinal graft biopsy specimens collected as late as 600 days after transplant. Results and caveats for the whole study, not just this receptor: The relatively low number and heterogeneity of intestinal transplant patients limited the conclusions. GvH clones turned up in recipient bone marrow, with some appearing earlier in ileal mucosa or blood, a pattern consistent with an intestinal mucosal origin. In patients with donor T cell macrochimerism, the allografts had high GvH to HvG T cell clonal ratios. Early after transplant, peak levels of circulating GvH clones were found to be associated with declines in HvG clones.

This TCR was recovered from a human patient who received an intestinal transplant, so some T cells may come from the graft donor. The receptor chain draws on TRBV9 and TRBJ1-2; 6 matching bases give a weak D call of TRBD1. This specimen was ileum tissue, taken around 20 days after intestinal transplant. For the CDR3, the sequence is CASSVGRGVYGYTF. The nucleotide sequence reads TGTGCCAGCAGCGTGGGCAGGGGCGTGTATGGCTACACCTTC.